This T cell receptor (beta chain) was documented in a study of monozygotic twins with cystic fibrosis (dated by TCRdb to 2020 to 2022). General notes on the study: Barcoded libraries were made from around 3 micrograms of fragmented DNA using approximately 14 PCR cycles. Twins were ranked among some 1,000 cohort participants for weight-for-height and FEVPerc (FEV1 disease centile) at the day of blood sampling. TCR beta repertoires were compared within and between 16 monozygotic twin pairs with cystic fibrosis so that genetic influence on V and J gene usage could be assessed. Ten female and six male twin pairs, aged about 2.0 to 36.4 years (median 9.1 years) and mostly children and adolescents, were included in the cohort. Data for three of the twin pairs had been reported earlier in a different context.

Of note for this clone: Its recognized antigen is unknown. The sample holds no much larger clone one base away, and base qualities are not on file.

Taken from the germline V gene, the CDR1 and CDR2 loops are LGHNT and FRNRAP. V loses 2 bases, J loses 0 bases, and the germline ends lie 4 bases apart. The CDR3 holds 14 amino acids from the cysteine to the phenylalanine. The DNA shown is the 42-base CDR3, in frame from base 1. The twin pairs came from the European Cystic Fibrosis Twin and Sibling Study Cohort, a cohort that recruited patients from roughly 160 CF clinics across 14 European countries. Zygosity and CFTR genotype were confirmed in-house, and zygosity was tested by multiplex PCR of nine short tandem repeat loci. Peripheral blood was taken from each twin, and clinical parameters were recorded on the day of blood sampling. Phenol/chloroform extraction was used to isolate genomic DNA from peripheral blood cells, and the DNA was then kept in TE buffer at 4 degrees C. General findings and caveats noted by the study authors: No association turned up between shared CDR3 numbers and age, concordance or disease severity, and the cohort was small. Sharing of nucleotide-identical clonotypes was significantly greater within monozygotic CF twin pairs than between unrelated CF individuals (P = 0.000026, Mann-Whitney). In 13 of 16 pairs, V gene usage most closely resembled the co-twin's, and the same held for J usage in 8 of 16 pairs, a pattern suggesting genetic constraints. Simpson clonality was generally low (median approximately 0.009), suggesting a naive-dominated repertoire, with higher clonality in the most severely affected patients.

Following the manufacturer's instructions, TCR beta CDR3 regions were amplified by multiplex PCR with the immunoSEQ immune profiling system. An Illumina NextSeq system was used for sequencing. For the original study's pipeline: Sequence data were processed on the immunoSEQ Analyzer platform, and clonality was computed as the square root of Simpson's index of productive rearrangements. Similarity in V and J usage was quantified by Jensen-Shannon distance, and CDR3 generation probabilities were calculated with OLGA. The immuneACCESS database (August 2020) and VDJdb (December 2020) were searched for shared CDR3 sequences. TCRdb provides this immuneACCESS table in a form limited to in-frame rearrangements. Some clones are lacking; in checked studies, under half of them reflect an unresolved V gene, and why the rest are absent is not known. That table furnishes V, J and clone size, whereas the DNA furnished D and trimming. In this sample the table shows 13,000 to 15,000 clones, approximately 84% of which occur a single time. The top ten constitute 1.1% of the sample.

The sequence joins TRBV12-5 to TRBJ1-4; the D segment cannot be called with confidence. The receptor was derived from a boy aged 5-17 years with cystic fibrosis. The sequenced material came from blood. Here the CDR3 is given as CASGLTSTNEKLFF. The nucleotide sequence is given as TGTGCTAGTGGTTTGACCTCAACTAATGAAAAACTGTTTTTT.